The 6 T cell receptor beta chains reported below all come from one sample, sequenced in a study of a mutant IDH1 vaccine in newly diagnosed glioma. Time point denoted: week 35, safety follow-up. Vaccinated patients received 300 ug of mutant IDH1 20-mer peptide per dose, with topical imiquimod. Sequenced by immunoSEQ multiplex PCR; TCRdb stores in-frame clones only, minus some. There are tens of thousands of clones in the sample; less than 90% occur only once, and around 3.9% lies in the top ten. What these receptors recognize is not known. The source was PBMCs, collected from a glioma patient whose treatment included an IDH1 peptide vaccine. These receptors were taken from a woman aged 18-29 years with glioma.

The V call is TRBV27, the J call TRBJ1-1, with TRBD1 matching over 8 bases. Germline assignment: CDR1 MNHEY and CDR2 SMNVEV (reference sequence). The CDR3 extends over 16 amino acids. Germline trimming cut 5 bases from V and 12 bases from J; bases unmatched to any gene: 20. This CDR3 reads CASSASFTHRGTGSFF. CDR3 sequence (DNA): TGTGCCAGCAGTGCCTCCTTTACTCACAGGGGGACTGGATCTTTCTTT.

The chain is built from TRBV13 and TRBJ2-1; 10 bases are shared with TRBD1. Germline V gives CDR1 PRHDT, CDR2 FYEKMQ (reference sequence). The length of the CDR3 is 17 residues. The V segment lost 1 base and the J segment 7 bases; nucleotides outside the gene matches: 10. The CDR3: CASSLEPRDRGRNEQFF. CDR3 in DNA: TGTGCCAGCAGCTTAGAACCGCGGGACAGGGGTAGGAATGAGCAGTTCTTC.

The chain uses TRBV27 and TRBJ2-2; D not resolved. The germline V and J ends were trimmed by 6 bases and 5 bases, with 16 bases remaining between them. CDR3 length equals 15 residues. CDR1 and CDR2 (germline): MNHEY, SMNVEV (reference sequence). CDR3 nucleotides: TGTGCCAGCAGAGCTACGGGCCCTCTGACCGGGGAGCTGTTTTTT. This codes for CASRATGPLTGELFF.

The chain employs TRBV6-1 and TRBJ2-7; possibly TRBD2 for D (5 bases). The ends were cut back, 8 bases at V and 4 bases at J, with 18 bases in the middle. There are 14 residues in the CDR3. Germline lookup yields CDR1 MNHNS and CDR2 SASEGT. The CDR3 is CASGVRAGEYEQYF. CDR3 DNA sequence: TGTGCCAGCGGGGTGCGGGCAGGAGAATACGAGCAGTACTTC.

The chain has TRBV4-2 and TRBJ2-7; D may be TRBD2 (7 bases). The CDR3 totals 15 residues. CDR1 LGHNA and CDR2 YNFKEQ come from the germline V gene. V was pared by 3 bases and J by 3 bases, with 15 bases between. The CDR3 DNA is TGTGCCAGCAGCCAGGCCCCCGGGGGGCACTACGAGCAGTACTTC. Residues: CASSQAPGGHYEQYF.

A single count supports this clone. This rearrangement joins TRBV6-5 to TRBJ1-2, with D possibly being TRBD1 (6 bases). Trimming took 1 base from V and 7 from J, leaving 16 bases between them. Germline-derived CDR1 and CDR2 are MNHEY and SVGAGI. This CDR3 comprises 15 residues. CDR3 in DNA: TGTGCCAGCAGTTACTTAGGGGGAGCTTTGACTGGCTACACCTTC. Protein: CASSYLGGALTGYTF.